The sequence of this T cell receptor (beta chain) was determined in a study of blood T cell repertoires in COVID-19. Germline V gene sequence: CDR1 SGHTS, CDR2 YDEGEE. Trimming shortened V by 0 bases and J by 1 base, and 8 bases separated the two germline ends. This CDR3 region has 15 residues. In the source study's methods: Amplification of reference gene primers was used by the study to estimate nucleated cell counts. Assay used: immunoSEQ multiplex PCR; TCRdb lists only in-frame clones, some missing. The DNA was the basis for D and trimming; V, J and clone size are from that table. Here the sample spans around 99,000 clones, around three quarters being singletons.

The specimen was peripheral blood. V gene TRBV5-8 combines with J gene TRBJ1-5; D perhaps matches TRBD1 (5 bases). The sequence was collected from a human donor in a cohort sampled during active or convalescent COVID-19. CDR3 bases: TGTGCCAGCAGCTTGGTGGGGCTGAGCAATCAGCCCCAGCATTTT. Translating it yields CASSLVGLSNQPQHF.